The source of this T cell receptor (beta chain) is a study of T cells in Graves' hyperthyroidism and ophthalmopathy (dated by TCRdb to about 2019). For context, the study as a whole: To identify distinguishing TCR V-J signatures, a discovery cohort of 100 patients was used, comprising 40 to 45 with Graves' ophthalmopathy and around 60 with stable Graves' hyperthyroidism. An independent validation cohort of under 20 hyperthyroidism patients and about 16 patients who later progressed to ophthalmopathy tested prospective prediction of ophthalmopathy. The approximately 100 discovery patients were divided at random into training and test sets in a 7:3 ratio. The study also compared thyroid tissue and blood T-cell repertoires from 5 to 7 Graves' hyperthyroidism patients. Following sampling, methimazole starting at 30 mg daily was given to hyperthyroidism patients, and high-dose intravenous methylprednisolone was given to ophthalmopathy patients. TCR Vbeta CDR3 sequencing of some 140 peripheral blood samples (43 ophthalmopathy, roughly 74 hyperthyroidism and approximately 17 progressor patients) is reported in the paper.

Study-wide findings and limitations: Ophthalmopathy was separated from stable hyperthyroidism by a 13 V-J signature model, with 87.88% sensitivity and 81% to 83% specificity obtained in cross-validation and 80%/75% obtained in testing. No statistical method was used to set the sample size in advance, and investigators knew the group allocation. In validation, progression to ophthalmopathy was predicted by the model with 70.59% sensitivity and roughly 72% specificity, a median of roughly six months before onset. Blood samples also contained most of the expanded thyroid clonotypes (frequency above 0.001), which suggests that blood repertoires may reflect thyroid immune responses.

Amplification of TCR beta CDR3 regions was carried out from RNA transcripts. A first-round RT-PCR of the TCR CDR3 used the HTBI primer set with the Qiagen OneStep RT-PCR kit. A second multiplex PCR round built the libraries, followed by size selection and purification. Paired-end sequencing of the libraries was performed with 100 bp reads on an Illumina HiSeq2000. As for the authors' bioinformatics: SOAPnuke was used to process the raw data, removing reads that contained adapters or uncalled bases, had a mean Phred below 15, or lacked an exact match to the constant primer or identifier. COPE v1.2.5 was used to merge high-quality paired reads, and clonotypes were defined as unique nucleotide sequences. MiTCR v1.1 was used to align clonotypes to the IMGT TRBV, TRBD and TRBJ reference segments. The analysis included only V-J combinations with a frequency above 0.0001, which together covered 99% to 99.2% of the repertoires. A TCS score was defined as the ratio of F50 (clonal expansion) to E x V (chaos), with BLOSUM62-based TCRdist applied between CDR3 peptides within each V-J. Welch's t-statistics and random forest reduced fewer than 550 V-J features to 13, which were used in a naive Bayes classifier (R e1071). Thyroid-blood repertoire similarity was quantified with the Morisita-Horn index. TCRdb handled the public reads itself, with Q25 trimming in fastp and clone calling in MiXCR, and kept productive beta chains. Rows with one shared CDR3 protein collapse into an entry with the most common genes and DNA. The V and J calls here are based on TCRdb, not the publication. The sample includes about 700,000 distinct CDR3 sequences, with roughly 46% observed a single time. About 7.7% of the sample is in the top ten clones.

The study excluded patients with uncontrolled infections, other autoimmune diseases, pregnancy or lactation. Diagnoses were established on the basis of clinical symptoms, serum thyroxine and TRAb, thyroid ultrasound, and orbital computed tomography. Total RNA was extracted with Trizol reagent, and quality was checked on an Agilent 2100 Bioanalyzer. About this clonotype: The clone's antigen remains unknown. Base qualities are not at hand, and no much larger clone is one base apart.

The sequence came from an adult man with Graves' disease, either hyperthyroidism or ophthalmopathy (not recorded which). The material sequenced was peripheral blood or thyroid tissue (not recorded which).

The sequenced DNA: TGTGCCAGCAGCCACCTACAGGGGAACACTGAAGCTTTCTTT. The encoded protein is CASSHLQGNTEAFF. The chain links TRBV3-1 with TRBJ1-1, and perhaps TRBD1 as D gene, on 6 matching bases. V was cut back by 3 bases and J by 1 base, leaving a gap of 9 bases between them. Taken from the germline V gene (reference sequence), the CDR1 and CDR2 loops are LGHDT and YNNKEL. Including cysteine and phenylalanine, the CDR3 has 14 amino acids. Of all the DNA, just the CDR3 is kept, 42 bases in frame from base 1.